A single sample is the source of the 26 T cell receptor beta chains below, sequenced in a study of CD8+ T cells in alopecia areata. cDNA prepared by RNA extraction and subsequent reverse transcription served as the template for sequencing. Libraries were prepared by immunoSEQ multiplex PCR; TCRdb keeps only in-frame clonotypes and omits some of them. The repertoire includes around 29,000 clones, roughly 80% of them detected once, and 15% to 20% sits in the top ten. Sequenced sample: NKG2D-low CD8+ T cells sorted from blood. The receptor set was obtained from a human donor with alopecia areata.

This clone was seen a few times. The rearrangement joins TRBV4-1 to TRBJ2-7; a possible D gene is TRBD2 (6 bases). This CDR3 has 14 amino acids. Germline V gives CDR1 MGHRA, CDR2 YSYEKL. With 0 bases removed from V and 5 bases from J, the gap between germline ends came to 11 bases. This chain's CDR3 is CASSQEGGADEQYF. The CDR3 DNA is TGCGCCAGCAGCCAAGAAGGAGGGGCCGACGAGCAGTACTTC.

V usage is TRBV29-1 and J usage is TRBJ1-5; weak D call: TRBD1 (6 bases). Germline V CDR1 and CDR2: SQVTM, ANQGSEA. The CDR3 is 12 residues long. V lost 4 bases and J lost 2, with 6 bases in between. CDR3 sequence: CSVAGGNQPQHF. The CDR3 coding sequence is TGCAGCGTTGCAGGGGGCAATCAGCCCCAGCATTTT. Using reference TRBV29-1 and TRBJ1-5 for the parts outside the CDR3, the full variable domain is SAVISQKPSRDICQRGTSLTIQCQVDSQVTMMFWYRQQPGQSLTLIATANQGSEATYESGFVIDKFPISRPNLTFSTLTVSNMSPEDSSIYLCSVAGGNQPQHFGDGTRLSIL.

The J gene is TRBJ2-7, the V gene TRBV7-2; 8 bases agree with TRBD1. Germline CDR1 is SGHTA and CDR2 is FQGNSA. J was trimmed by 6 bases and V by 5 bases; bases with no gene match: 9. CDR3 size: 14 residues. This chain's CDR3 is CASSPGTGLGEQYF. The CDR3 nucleotides are TGTGCCAGCAGCCCGGGGACAGGCTTAGGCGAGCAGTACTTC.

The chain couples TRBV9 to TRBJ1-1; D unclear. Looked up from germline, CDR1 is SGDLS and CDR2 is YYNGEE. Trimming removed 3 bases at V and 11 bases at J, with 23 bases between. The CDR3 is 15 residues long. The CDR3 region has the DNA TGTGCCAGCAGCGGACACAACGAGGAGGTTCTGAGGGCTTTCTTT. Its translation: CASSGHNEEVLRAFF.

V gene TRBV28 combines with J gene TRBJ2-7, with unresolved D. The CDR3 length is 13 residues. V shed 3 bases and J shed 2 bases, with 8 bases lying between them. Germline V gene lookup returns CDR1 MDHEN and CDR2 SYDVKM. The CDR3 here is CASSLYAAYEQYF. The CDR3 bases are TGTGCCAGCAGTTTGTACGCGGCCTACGAGCAGTACTTC. Together with reference TRBV28 and TRBJ2-7, the CDR3 gives the full variable domain: DVKVTQSSRYLVKRTGEKVFLECVQDMDHENMFWYRQDPGLGLRLIYFSYDVKMKEKGDIPEGYSVSREKKERFSLILESASTNQTSMYLCASSLYAAYEQYFGPGTRLTVT.

J is TRBJ2-1 and V is TRBV9, with a weak D call TRBD1 (6 bases). V lost 0 bases and J lost 0, with 7 bases in between. Germline loops: CDR1 SGDLS, CDR2 YYNGEE. This CDR3 region has 15 residues. Written as DNA, the CDR3 is TGTGCCAGCAGCGTAGGAGGGGGCTCCTACAATGAGCAGTTCTTC. This sequence encodes CASSVGGGSYNEQFF.

This chain uses TRBV7-6 with TRBJ2-1, with a weak D call TRBD1 (5 bases). This CDR3 is 14 amino acids long. V shed 1 base and J shed 4 bases, with 8 bases lying between them. The germline gives CDR1 SGHVS, CDR2 FNYEAQ. The CDR3 DNA follows: TGTGCCAGCAGCTTAGGGCAGGGTTACAATGAGCAGTTCTTC. Amino acid sequence: CASSLGQGYNEQFF.

The chain combines TRBV13 with TRBJ2-3, with D unresolved. Looked up from germline, CDR1 is PRHDT and CDR2 is FYEKMQ (reference sequence). The CDR3 has 16 amino acids. Trimming removed 2 bases at V and 0 bases at J, with 12 bases between. CDR3 sequence (DNA): TGTGCCAGCAGCTTATTTGGCAGGCGGAGCACAGATACGCAGTATTTT. It translates to CASSLFGRRSTDTQYF. Full variable domain (missing parts from reference TRBV13 and TRBJ2-3): AAGVIQSPRHLIKEKRETATLKCYPIPRHDTVYWYQQGPGQDPQFLISFYEKMQSDKGSIPDRFSAQQFSDYHSELNMSSLELGDSALYFCASSLFGRRSTDTQYFGPGTRLTVL.

The J gene is TRBJ2-5, the V gene TRBV7-2; 8 bases map to TRBD2. Germline V gene data show CDR1 as SGHTA and CDR2 as FQGNSA. The V and J ends lost 2 bases and 5 bases, in that order; junction bases with no gene match: 7. This CDR3 region has 15 residues. In DNA form, the CDR3 reads TGTGCCAGCAGCTTATTGCGGGGGGTTTGGGAGACCCAGTACTTC. Protein: CASSLLRGVWETQYF. The entire variable domain, with the rest obtained from reference TRBV7-2 and TRBJ2-5, is as follows: GAGVSQSPSNKVTEKGKDVELRCDPISGHTALYWYRQSLGQGLEFLIYFQGNSAPDKSGLPSDRFSAERTGGSVSTLTIQRTQQEDSAVYLCASSLLRGVWETQYFGPGTRLLVL.

Notes on this clone: This likely reflects a read error, since a far larger clone is one base away. The CDR3: CASSSGTGDYNEQFF. CDR3 DNA: TGTGCCAGCAGCTCCGGGACAGGGGACTACAATGAGCAGTTCTTC. The chain employs TRBV5-4 and TRBJ2-1; 10 nucleotides match TRBD1. There are 15 residues in the CDR3. Germline V gene sequence: CDR1 SGHNT, CDR2 YYREEE (reference sequence). V was pared by 3 bases and J by 3 bases, with 3 bases of the junction left unmatched.

This chain uses TRBV28 with TRBJ1-5, with no clear D. This CDR3 comprises 16 residues. Trimming removed 3 bases at V and 0 bases at J, with 12 bases between. Germline V gene data show CDR1 as MDHEN and CDR2 as SYDVKM. The CDR3 nucleotides are TGTGCCAGCAGTTTCCCCACAAGAGATAGCAATCAGCCCCAGCATTTT. This translates into CASSFPTRDSNQPQHF.

The CDR3 loop reads CSARQGTEAFF. CDR3 sequence (DNA): TGCAGTGCTAGACAGGGCACTGAAGCTTTCTTT. The chain uses TRBV20-1 and TRBJ1-1, with D maybe TRBD1 (5 bases). CDR3 size: 11 residues. V lost 2 bases and J 4 bases, leaving 5 bases between the germline ends. The germline gives CDR1 DFQATT, CDR2 SNEGSKA (reference sequence).

The V and J genes are TRBV27 and TRBJ2-2; no firm D call. V was clipped by 6 bases and J by 7 bases, with 9 bases between them. CDR3 length equals 12 residues. CDR1 and CDR2 (germline): MNHEY, SMNVEV (reference sequence). The CDR3 spells CASSSSGGELFF. The CDR3 DNA sequence: TGTGCCAGCAGCTCCTCGGGCGGGGAGCTGTTTTTT.

The genes are TRBV6-4 and TRBJ2-1; 14 bases line up with TRBD2. J was trimmed by 9 bases and V by 0 bases; bases with no gene match: 4. Germline assignment: CDR1 MRHNA and CDR2 SNTAGT. CDR3 length: 16 residues. The chain's CDR3 is CASSDSGLAGGGEQFF. DNA for the CDR3: TGTGCCAGCAGTGACTCCGGACTAGCGGGAGGAGGTGAGCAGTTCTTC.

The chain recombines TRBV7-9 with TRBJ2-7; 9 positions agree with TRBD1. CDR1 is SEHNR, CDR2 FQNEAQ, per germline (reference sequence). The CDR3 length is 13 residues. Trimming took 5 bases from V and 4 from J; bases not matched to a gene: 3. CDR3 DNA sequence: TGTGCCAGCAGCGGGGACAGGGAATACGAGCAGTACTTC. This codes for CASSGDREYEQYF.

The chain recombines TRBV12-5 with TRBJ2-1, with 7 bases fitting TRBD2. V was pared by 0 bases and J by 1 base, with 9 bases of the junction left unmatched. Germline CDR1 reads LGHNT; CDR2 reads FRNRAP. This CDR3 spans 18 amino acids. This CDR3 reads CASGLVLSERGSYNEQFF. The CDR3 DNA sequence: TGTGCTAGTGGTTTGGTACTCTCGGAGCGGGGATCCTACAATGAGCAGTTCTTC.

The chain has TRBV30 and TRBJ2-3; D perhaps matches TRBD1 (7 bases). Trimming removed 2 bases from V and 3 bases from J, with 21 bases in between. CDR3 length: 17 residues. Per the germline V gene, CDR1 is GTSNPN and CDR2 is SVGIG (reference sequence). The CDR3 nucleotides read TGTGCCTGGAGTCCTCAGGGGGGCCTTTGGCGGACAGATACGCAGTATTTT. This sequence encodes CAWSPQGGLWRTDTQYF.

The chain recombines TRBV30 with TRBJ2-7, with D hard to call. Trimming removed 0 bases from V and 2 bases from J, with 8 bases in between. The CDR3 covers 13 residues. Germline values: CDR1 GTSNPN, CDR2 SVGIG (reference sequence). The DNA of the CDR3 is TGTGCCTGGAGTGTAAACAAACCCTACGAGCAGTACTTC. Translated: CAWSVNKPYEQYF.

This clone was observed a single time. The chain joins TRBV6-5 to TRBJ2-1; 12 bases are a match to TRBD1. J lost 10 bases, V lost 6 bases, and 7 bases had no gene match. Germline CDR1 reads MNHEY; CDR2 reads SVGAGI. The CDR3 is 14 amino acids. CDR3 coding DNA: TGTGCCAGCAGCCCGGGACAGGGGGCGAGGGAGCAGTTCTTC. Protein: CASSPGQGAREQFF.

The chain carries TRBV12-5 and TRBJ2-1, with 9 positions matching TRBD1. This CDR3 is 19 amino acids long. Germline V lookup: CDR1 LGHNT, CDR2 FRNRAP. V trimming: 5 bases; J trimming: 0 bases; junction bases outside the gene matches: 14. CDR3 residues: CASGQDRDRVVVSYNEQFF. The CDR3, as DNA: TGTGCTAGTGGTCAAGACCGGGACAGGGTTGTAGTCTCCTACAATGAGCAGTTCTTC.

The chain recombines TRBV27 with TRBJ2-7; D may be TRBD1 (5 bases). This CDR3 is built from 14 residues. Trimming stripped 7 bases from V and 1 base from J, with 14 bases between. Germline V gives CDR1 MNHEY, CDR2 SMNVEV (reference sequence). The CDR3 sequence is CASKITGLSYEQYF. The CDR3 nucleotides are TGTGCCAGCAAAATCACAGGCCTATCCTACGAGCAGTACTTC.

The rearrangement uses TRBV29-1 and TRBJ2-7, with D unresolved. The CDR3 consists of 13 residues. The germline V and J ends were trimmed by 3 bases and 0 bases, with 9 bases remaining between them. The germline V gene has CDR1 SQVTM and CDR2 ANQGSEA. The CDR3 protein is CSVDETGSYEQYF. The CDR3 coding sequence is TGCAGCGTTGATGAGACTGGCTCCTACGAGCAGTACTTC.

The chain has TRBV19 and TRBJ2-2, with 8 positions matching TRBD1. Germline loops: CDR1 LNHDA, CDR2 SQIVND (reference sequence). After removal of 5 bases from V and 1 base from J, the junction contained 9 bases not matched to a gene. This CDR3 comprises 17 residues. CDR3 sequence: CASSVAGGLVNTGELFF. CDR3 in DNA: TGTGCCAGTAGTGTAGCAGGGGGCCTAGTGAACACCGGGGAGCTGTTTTTT.

V gene TRBV5-1 combines with J gene TRBJ2-1; 11 nucleotides agree with TRBD2. Germline CDR1 is SGHRS and CDR2 is YFSETQ. CDR3 size: 17 residues. With 4 bases clipped from V and 7 bases from J, the junction kept 13 bases outside the gene matches. Here the CDR3 DNA reads TGCGCCAGCAGCCCGGCCGGGACTAGCGGCGACCTGAATGAGCAGTTCTTC. It yields the protein CASSPAGTSGDLNEQFF.

This clone occurred a few times. The chain uses TRBV19 and TRBJ2-3; 8 nucleotides agree with TRBD2. V shed 5 bases, J shed 2 bases, and the junction held 3 bases outside the gene matches. The length of the CDR3 is 14 residues. CDR1 is LNHDA and CDR2 is SQIVND in the germline V gene (reference sequence). CDR3 DNA: TGTGCCAGTAGTTCGACTAGCGTCACAGATACGCAGTATTTT. Encoded protein: CASSSTSVTDTQYF.

The sample holds one count of this clone. Other DNA sequences within the sample encode an identical CDR3. The chain uses TRBV5-6 and TRBJ2-1, with TRBD1 identical over 7 bases. The CDR3 spans 13 residues. V shed 8 bases, J shed 5 bases, and the junction held 7 bases outside the gene matches. Germline values: CDR1 SGHDT, CDR2 YYEEEE. DNA of the CDR3: TGTGCCAGTAGCGATGGACAGGACAATGAGCAGTTCTTC. Its translation is CASSDGQDNEQFF.